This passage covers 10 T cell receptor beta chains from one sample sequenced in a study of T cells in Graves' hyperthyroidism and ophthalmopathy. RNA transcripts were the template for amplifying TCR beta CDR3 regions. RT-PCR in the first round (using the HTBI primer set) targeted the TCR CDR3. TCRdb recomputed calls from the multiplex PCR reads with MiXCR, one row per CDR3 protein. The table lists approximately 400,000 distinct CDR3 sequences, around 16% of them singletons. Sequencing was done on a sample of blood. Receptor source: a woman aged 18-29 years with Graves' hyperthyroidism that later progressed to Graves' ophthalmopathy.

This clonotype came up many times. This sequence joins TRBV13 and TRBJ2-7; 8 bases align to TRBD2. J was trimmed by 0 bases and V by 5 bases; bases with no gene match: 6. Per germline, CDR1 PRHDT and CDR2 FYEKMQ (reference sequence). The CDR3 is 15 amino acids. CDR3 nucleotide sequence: TGTGCCAGCAGCCAAACTAGCGGAAGCTCCTACGAGCAGTACTTC. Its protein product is CASSQTSGSSYEQYF.

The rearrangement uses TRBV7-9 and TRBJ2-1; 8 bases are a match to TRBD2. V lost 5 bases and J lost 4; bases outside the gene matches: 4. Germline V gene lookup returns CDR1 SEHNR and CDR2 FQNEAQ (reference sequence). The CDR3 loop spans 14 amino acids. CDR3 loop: CASSMPSGYNEQFF. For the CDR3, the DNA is TGTGCCAGCAGCATGCCTAGCGGGTACAATGAGCAGTTCTTC.

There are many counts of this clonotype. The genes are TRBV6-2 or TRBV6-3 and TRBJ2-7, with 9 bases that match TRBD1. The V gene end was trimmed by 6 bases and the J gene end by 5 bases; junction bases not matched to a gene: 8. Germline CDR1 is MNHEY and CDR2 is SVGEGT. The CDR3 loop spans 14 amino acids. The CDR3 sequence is CASSLRDRVDEQYF. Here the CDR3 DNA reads TGTGCCAGCAGCCTCCGGGACAGGGTTGACGAGCAGTACTTC.

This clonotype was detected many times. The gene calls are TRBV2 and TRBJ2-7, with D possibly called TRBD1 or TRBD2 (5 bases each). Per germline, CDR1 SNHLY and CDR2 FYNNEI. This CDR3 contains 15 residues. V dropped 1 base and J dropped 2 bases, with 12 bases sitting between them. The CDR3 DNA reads TGTGCCAGCAGTGAAGGAGGCAGGGACGCCTACGAGCAGTACTTC. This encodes CASSEGGRDAYEQYF.

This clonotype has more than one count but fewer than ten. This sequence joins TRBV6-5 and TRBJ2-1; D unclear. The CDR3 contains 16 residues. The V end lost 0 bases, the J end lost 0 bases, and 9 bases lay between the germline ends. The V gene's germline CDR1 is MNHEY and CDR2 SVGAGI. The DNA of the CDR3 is TGTGCCAGCAGTTACTCTGGGCGGAGCTCCTACAATGAGCAGTTCTTC. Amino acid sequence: CASSYSGRSSYNEQFF.

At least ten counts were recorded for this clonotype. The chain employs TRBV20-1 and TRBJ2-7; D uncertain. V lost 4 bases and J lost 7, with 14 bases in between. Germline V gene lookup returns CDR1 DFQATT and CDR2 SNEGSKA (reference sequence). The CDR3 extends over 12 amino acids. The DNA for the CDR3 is TGCAGTGCTACGGACGTCTCGGTTGAGCAGTACTTC. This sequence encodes CSATDVSVEQYF.

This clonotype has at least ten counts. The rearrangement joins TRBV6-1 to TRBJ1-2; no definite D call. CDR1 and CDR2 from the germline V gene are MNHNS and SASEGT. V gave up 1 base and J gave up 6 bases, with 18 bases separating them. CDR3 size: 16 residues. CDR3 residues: CASSEEWSGWRDGYTF. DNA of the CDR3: TGTGCCAGCAGTGAAGAATGGTCAGGCTGGAGGGATGGCTACACCTTC.

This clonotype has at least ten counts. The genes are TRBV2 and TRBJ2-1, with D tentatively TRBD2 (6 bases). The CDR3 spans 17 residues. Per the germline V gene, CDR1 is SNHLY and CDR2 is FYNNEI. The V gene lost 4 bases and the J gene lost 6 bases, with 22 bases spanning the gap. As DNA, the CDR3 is TGTGCCAGCAGTGTGCAGTGGGGGGAAGTTCGGGTCAATGAGCAGTTCTTC. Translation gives CASSVQWGEVRVNEQFF.

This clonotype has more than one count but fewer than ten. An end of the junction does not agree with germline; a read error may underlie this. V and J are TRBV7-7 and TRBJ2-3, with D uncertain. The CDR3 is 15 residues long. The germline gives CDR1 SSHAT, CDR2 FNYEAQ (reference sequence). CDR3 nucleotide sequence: TGTGCTAGCAGCTTAGGGCTAGGAAGCCAAGATACGCAGTATTTT. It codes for CASSLGLGSQDTQYF.

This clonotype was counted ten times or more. CDR3 sequence: CASSRDRQDNSPLHF. The CDR3, as DNA: TGTGCCAGCAGCCGGGACCGACAAGATAATTCACCCCTCCACTTT. The chain has TRBV11-2 and TRBJ1-6; possibly TRBD1 for D (5 bases). CDR3 length: 15 amino acids. Germline V gives CDR1 SGHAT, CDR2 FQNNGV. The V and J ends lost 5 bases and 5 bases respectively, with 13 bases between them. Drawing the rest from reference TRBV11-2 and TRBJ1-6, the complete variable domain is EAGVAQSPRYKIIEKRQSVAFWCNPISGHATLYWYQQILGQGPKLLIQFQNNGVVDDSQLPKDRFSAERLKGVDSTLKIQPAKLEDSAVYLCASSRDRQDNSPLHFGNGTRLTVT.